The subject of this entry is one T cell receptor (beta chain). This clone has only one observation. The antigen it recognizes is unknown. No base quality information exists; no much larger clone differs at one position. Library creation used the immunoSEQ multiplex PCR assay. For the multiplex PCR, a mixture combining 60 forward primers for TCR Vbeta segments and 13 reverse primers for TCR Jbeta segments was used. A multiplex PCR assay on genomic DNA amplified the CDR3 region of rearranged TCR beta genes. The amplified TCR beta libraries were sequenced on the Illumina HiSeq System as 87-base-pair reads. The study's own analysis went as follows. A later analysis tallied roughly 78 million unique TCR beta chains across the 700 or so repertoires, and around 12 million of those chains were shared by two or more donors. To remove PCR and sequencing errors, raw reads were error-corrected and collapsed into unique sequences using a nearest-neighbor algorithm that merged closely related sequences. V, D and J gene segments were assigned by aligning CDR3 sequences to IMGT reference sequences. For a sequence to be retained, at least a six-nucleotide match to both a V gene segment and a J gene segment was required. A rearrangement counted as productive if the CDR3 had no stop codons and remained in frame with V and J, and every other rearrangement counted as non-productive. CDR3 was defined by IMGT convention, running from the second conserved V-encoded cysteine to the conserved J-encoded phenylalanine. The earlier analysis of about 620 of the donors excluded sequences that lacked an unambiguous match to a single V gene segment. An earlier analysis of several hundred of the donors called V segments functional above 56.7% productive rearrangements and segregating when the between-donor standard deviation exceeded 5%. To diagnose cytomegalovirus status from the catalog of TCR beta chain sequences, a statistical classification framework was built. In a later analysis, TCR nucleotide sequences were compared against IMGT/GENE-DB human TR gene sequences so that V and J genes could be assigned. The TCRdist pipeline was used in a later analysis to assign CDR3 sequences and most-parsimonious VDJ recombination scenarios. In a later analysis, each TCR beta chain was defined by its CDR3 amino acid sequence together with its V-gene family, and reads without a unique V-gene family were excluded. To address suspected cross-contamination and a sequencing artifact, a later analysis removed under 600 highly shared, low-generation-probability nucleotide sequences. A later analysis calculated a clonal expansion index for each public chain from normalized within-repertoire ranks of inferred template counts. In a later analysis, generation probabilities were computed with a VDJ recombination model fitted to out-of-frame rearrangements, and the resulting probabilities were checked against IGoR. In a later analysis, TCR-TCR, TCR-HLA and TCR-CMV co-occurrence was scored with hypergeometric tests, and a repertoire-size bias correction was applied to TCR pairs. In a later analysis, false discovery rates were estimated by permuting HLA or CMV assignments 20 times. In a later analysis, co-occurring TCRs were grouped using DBSCAN, and TCRdist sequence similarity was added for clustering within HLA-allele-positive subsets. For co-occurrence clustering, repertoires with fewer than 30,000 or more than 120,000 public chains were excluded, along with several repertoires with anomalous nucleotide sharing. Not all clones reach the TCRdb copy of this immuneACCESS table, which keeps in-frame sequences only. Checked studies attribute under half of the gap to unresolved V genes and leave the rest unexplained. Clonal size and the V and J genes are those of that table, whereas D and trimming came from the DNA. The sample includes fewer than 300,000 clones, with 70% to 90% observed a single time. Approximately 4.3% of the sample goes to the ten largest clones.

This sample is part of a study of cytomegalovirus exposure and HLA in healthy donors (dated by TCRdb to the late 2010s). A note on the overall study: According to an earlier analysis of several hundred of the donors, about 179 million T cells yielded 90 million to 130 million unique TCR beta sequences and about 300 Gb of sequence data. A later analysis re-analyzed previously published TCR beta repertoires from roughly 600 donors and added high-resolution HLA genotyping to study TCR occurrence patterns. The study was designed to test whether signatures of past pathogen exposure could be identified by cataloging public T cell receptors. HLA typing included class I and class II loci at four-digit resolution. An early release that covered some 640 HLA-typed donors contained about 300 gigabases of sequencing data and tens of millions of unique TCR sequences. Alongside the repertoire data, information on donor age, sex, ethnicity and CMV serostatus was compiled. Rather than drawing on any new phenotypic data, the later analysis identified candidate immune exposures from TCR beta sequences and the way those sequences occurred across donors. Using immunosequencing, the study profiled T cell repertoires from fewer than 700 subjects and related those repertoires to cytomegalovirus serostatus. Along with the roughly 610-subject first cohort, a separate validation cohort of 120 different subjects was used. Every repertoire in the discovery cohort had been generated on one and the same sequencing platform. Among about 370 genotyped donors of the cohort, an average of roughly 230,000 unique TCR beta nucleotide sequences was sequenced per donor, of which approximately 19% were non-productive. In a later genetic analysis, genome-wide SNP genotypes for about three fifths of the 666 donors were used, and that subset was treated as a discovery cohort. In an earlier analysis of roughly 580 of the donors, high-throughput TCR beta sequencing was used to judge whether each TCR beta V gene segment behaved as functional or pseudogenic. Of the roughly 400 genotyped donors, around 81% fell in the genetic ancestry cluster associated with self-reported Caucasian donors. Roughly 5 DR-DQ haplotypes were handled as single units for association and clustering because linkage in the cohort was strong. The study combined high-throughput TCR immunosequencing, statistical association of individual TCRs with disease status, and machine learning to predict cytomegalovirus infection status. Typing coverage varied by locus: roughly 620-640 donors for A, B, C, DRB1 and DQB1; more than 500 for DQA1; about 590 for DPA1; more than 450 for DPB1. Beyond this particular receptor, the publication reports: The study gave a list of under 200 TCR beta chains associated with cytomegalovirus. In a later analysis, most CMV-associated TCR beta chains were found to appear HLA-restricted, with HLA associations seemingly driven largely by CMV exposure. Only TCR beta chains were sequenced in this cohort, and the absence of alpha or paired-chain data limited detectable features. Presence/absence analyses assumed roughly uniform sequencing depth across donors, an assumption that may not hold. A further reported finding was that TCR beta sequences accurately predicted the HLA-A and HLA-B alleles for most subjects in the first cohort. Correlated functional status among segregating V segments might be attributable to linkage disequilibrium, but an unknown experimental factor could not be ruled out. In vitro tests confirmed that a few of the cytomegalovirus-associated TCR beta chains recognize cytomegalovirus antigens. For the cohort, immune exposure information was limited to CMV serostatus. In a later genetic analysis, a missense DCLRE1C variant was associated with V-gene and J-gene trimming of TCR beta chains, and the association was replicated in an independent cohort. At a false discovery rate of 0.05, a later analysis linked about 16,000 TCR beta sequences to specific HLA alleles. Across donors, most TCR sequences were observed very rarely, whereas some public TCRs were present in many individuals. In a later analysis, TCR association rates were found to vary across HLA loci, with the most associated TCRs seen for DRB1 alleles and the fewest for HLA-C alleles. The earlier analysis of approximately 590 of the donors excluded some 15 rarely observed V segments, including chromosome 9 orphons, because counts were too low. When HLA alleles, especially DR and DQ, strongly co-occurred, TCR associations were difficult to assign to individual alleles. A cluster of highly shared sequence variants was judged likely to be a technical artifact of the sequencing pipeline. HLA typing was unavailable for some donors at each locus, so association tests used only the typed subset. It was suggested by the authors that the approach could potentially be generalized to other disease states and immunological phenotypes. Compared with equally common non-associated chains, HLA-associated TCR beta chains in a later analysis were more clonally expanded and had lower generation probabilities. Broadly in line with IMGT annotations, most TCR beta V segments showed up in productive rearrangements about 90% or about 30% of the time in an earlier analysis of several hundred of the donors. The classifier was reported to diagnose cytomegalovirus status with high specificity and sensitivity in both the original and validation cohorts. Compared with the approximately 670-donor mean, donors in an Asian-associated ancestry cluster had fewer N-insertions in productive TCRs, according to a later genetic analysis. In a later analysis, several top co-occurrence clusters were reported to appear linked to parvovirus B19, influenza, CMV and Epstein-Barr virus.

The cohort consisted of 600 or so healthy bone marrow donors. At the time of sampling, every cohort member was nominally healthy, though immune exposures that went unrecorded were likely present. The donor was CMV seropositive and belonged to the group of 250 to 300 seropositive cohort members. A peripheral blood sample was provided by each donor, and peripheral blood mononuclear cells were used for TCR beta sequencing. The Qiagen DNeasy Blood Extraction Kit was used to extract genomic DNA from the blood cell samples. The sequence was collected from a man aged 35 to 55 in good health and CMV-seropositive. Sequencing used PBMCs.

CDR3 sequence: CASSPLTGGSTDTQYF. The DNA sequence reads TGTGCCAGCAGCCCGTTGACAGGGGGCAGCACAGATACGCAGTATTTT. This chain is built from TRBV5-7 and TRBJ2-3; a stretch of 10 junction bases matches TRBD1. TRBV5-7 is reported as an ORF; its role is uncertain. Trimming accounts for 4 bases at V and 0 bases at J, while the number of junction bases matched to no gene is 5. CDR3 length: 16 amino acids, cysteine to phenylalanine. Only the CDR3 portion is preserved as DNA: 48 bases, with reading frame beginning at the first base.